These T cell receptor beta chains were read from a single sample in a study of blood T cell repertoires in COVID-19. TCRdb keeps only in-frame clones here, not all; method: immunoSEQ multiplex PCR. The repertoire consists of 93,000 or so clones, with about 90% occurring once and the leading ten covering 3.5%. The sequenced material came from peripheral blood. Every receptor here comes from a woman aged 60 to 75 with acute or convalescent COVID-19. The CDR3 runs from the conserved cysteine through the conserved F or W. The D gene is left open where the match is weak. Rows may omit the clone size; those that give it use once, few, many or a size class.

j_gene,d_gene,v_gene,abundance,CDR3nt,CDR3aa
TRBJ2-3,TRBD2,TRBV10-2,.,TGCGCCAGCAGTGGGACTAGCGGGAGCACAGATACGCAGTATTTT,CASSGTSGSTDTQYF
TRBJ2-2,TRBD1,TRBV14,.,TGTGCCAGCAGCCAGCTGGACAGGGTAATCGGGGAGCTGTTTTTT,CASSQLDRVIGELFF
TRBJ2-7,.,TRBV3-1/TRBV3-2,.,TGTGCCAGCAGCCAAGCTACTAGTTCCTTTTACGAGCAGTACTTC,CASSQATSSFYEQYF
TRBJ2-1,.,TRBV3-1/TRBV3-2,.,TGTGCCAGCACCCCGACAGCAGCAGGCTCCTACAATGAGCAGTTCTTC,CASTPTAAGSYNEQFF
TRBJ2-5,TRBD2,TRBV6-5,.,TGTGCCAGCAGTTACCCGGGACTAGCGGGACGAGAGACCCAGTACTTC,CASSYPGLAGRETQYF
TRBJ1-1,TRBD1,TRBV11-2,.,TGTGCCAGCAGCTTGGGGACAGGGGTTTTAGCTTTCTTT,CASSLGTGVLAFF
TRBJ1-4,TRBD1,TRBV5-4,.,TGTGCCAGCAGCCCCGAGCCCTTCCAGGGGGAGGAAAAACTGTTTTTT,CASSPEPFQGEEKLFF
TRBJ1-5,TRBD1,TRBV5-1,.,TGCGCCAGCAGCCCTGACAGGGGCCAGCCCCAGCATTTT,CASSPDRGQPQHF
TRBJ1-5,TRBD1,TRBV29-1,.,TGCAGCGTTGCTACAGGGGACAATCAGCCCCAGCATTTT,CSVATGDNQPQHF
TRBJ1-6,.,TRBV3-1/TRBV3-2,.,TGTGCCAGCAGCCAAGATATGCGGGGTACGCCCCTCCACTTT,CASSQDMRGTPLHF
TRBJ1-2,.,TRBV24-1,.,TGTGCCACCAGTGATTTCAGGACTAGCTATGGCTACACCTTC,CATSDFRTSYGYTF
TRBJ1-3,.,TRBV10-1,.,TGCGCCAGCATGGACAGCCTCTCTGGAAACACCATATATTTT,CASMDSLSGNTIYF
TRBJ1-2,.,TRBV3-1/TRBV3-2,once,TGTGCCAGCAGCCTGGCAGTCCCAGATGGCTACACCTTC,CASSLAVPDGYTF
TRBJ1-1,.,TRBV18,.,TGTGCCAGCTCACCCGGGGGGAACACTGAAGCTTTCTTT,CASSPGGNTEAFF
TRBJ1-2,.,TRBV27,.,TGTGCCAGCAGTTTACTTGGGGCCGGCTATGGCTACACCTTC,CASSLLGAGYGYTF
TRBJ1-2,TRBD1,TRBV3-1/TRBV3-2,.,TGTGCCAGCAGCCCTTCAGGGGGACTCTATGGCTACACCTTC,CASSPSGGLYGYTF
TRBJ1-6,.,TRBV27,.,TGTGCCAGCAGTCAGGGAGGCATCAATTCACCCCTCCACTTT,CASSQGGINSPLHF
TRBJ1-1,.,TRBV30,.,TGTGCCTGGAGTGTACAAGAGAACACTGAAGCTTTCTTT,CAWSVQENTEAFF
TRBJ2-2,TRBD1,TRBV28,.,TGTGCCAGCAGTTCCCCAGGGGGCTCCGGGGAGCTGTTTTTT,CASSSPGGSGELFF
TRBJ1-1,.,TRBV19,.,TGTGCCAGTAGTATGATGGGGAGCGCTTTCTTT,CASSMMGSAFF
TRBJ1-1,.,TRBV3-1/TRBV3-2,.,TGTGCCAGCAGCCAAGCGACGGGTGGAGCTTTCTTT,CASSQATGGAFF
TRBJ2-2,TRBD2,TRBV9,.,TGTGCCAGCAGCCCGAGTAGCGGGAGAGGACCCGGGGAGCTGTTTTTT,CASSPSSGRGPGELFF
TRBJ1-1,TRBD1,TRBV2,.,TGTGCCAGCAGCACACAGGGGGACACTGAAGCTTTCTTT,CASSTQGDTEAFF
TRBJ1-1,TRBD1,TRBV29-1,.,TGCAGCGTTGAGAGGGGACAGGGATACACTGAAGCTTTCTTT,CSVERGQGYTEAFF
TRBJ2-3,.,TRBV5-1,.,TGCGCCAGCAGCCTACCGACAGGCGGGAGCACAGATACGCAGTATTTT,CASSLPTGGSTDTQYF
TRBJ1-2,TRBD1,TRBV3-1/TRBV3-2,.,TGTGCCAGCAGCCAAGGGACAGGGGGAATCTATGGCTACACCTTC,CASSQGTGGIYGYTF
TRBJ1-1,TRBD1,TRBV3-1/TRBV3-2,.,TGTGCCAGCGTAACCGGGACAGGGGGAAGCACTGAAGCTTTCTTT,CASVTGTGGSTEAFF
TRBJ2-1,TRBD2,TRBV5-4,.,TGTGCCAGCAGCCCCGGGGCCCCCGGGGGGAATGAGCAGTTCTTC,CASSPGAPGGNEQFF
TRBJ1-2,.,TRBV5-4,.,TGTGCCAGCAGCTTGCCGGGGAACTATGGCTACACCTTC,CASSLPGNYGYTF
TRBJ1-2,.,TRBV6-5,few,TGTGCCAGCAGTCGGGACACCTCCCCTGCTGGCTACACCTTC,CASSRDTSPAGYTF
TRBJ1-6,.,TRBV19,.,TGTGCCAGTAGTATAGATCGTCCAGGGGTTAATTCACCCCTCCACTTT,CASSIDRPGVNSPLHF
TRBJ2-2,TRBD1,TRBV7-9,.,TGTGCCAGCAGCCTTGGACAGGGGACTAACACCGGGGAGCTGTTTTTT,CASSLGQGTNTGELFF
TRBJ2-5,.,TRBV5-1,.,TGCGCCAGCAGCTTAGACTATCAAGAGACCCAGTACTTC,CASSLDYQETQYF
TRBJ2-7,.,TRBV21-1,many,TGTGCCAGCAGCCCTAAGAGCGGGAACAGCTCCTACGAGCAGTACTTC,CASSPKSGNSSYEQYF
TRBJ2-1,.,TRBV11-2,once,TGTGCCAGCAGCCCGATTCCTCGCGGGAAGGTCAATGAGCAGTTCTTC,CASSPIPRGKVNEQFF
TRBJ2-1,TRBD1,TRBV18,.,TGTGCCAGCTCATCGGGTCGGGACAGGTACTACAATGAGCAGTTCTTC,CASSSGRDRYYNEQFF
TRBJ2-5,TRBD2,TRBV5-4,.,TGTGCCAGCAGCTTGCTGACGACTAGCGGGAGGGATAGGGAGACCCAGTACTTC,CASSLLTTSGRDRETQYF
TRBJ2-6,.,TRBV19,medium-sized,TGTGCCAGTAGTATTTCCCAGGCCGCTGGGGCCAACGTCCTGACTTTC,CASSISQAAGANVLTF
TRBJ1-2,TRBD1,TRBV5-6,.,TGTGCCAGCAGCTTACGGACAGGGGCCCGTGGTGGCTACACCTTC,CASSLRTGARGGYTF
TRBJ1-2,.,TRBV14,few,TGTGCCAGCAGCCAATCCGGACAGATTTTAATCTATGGCTACACCTTC,CASSQSGQILIYGYTF